By its share, the clone carrying this T cell receptor beta chain is medium-sized. The antigen is not known. The sample is drawn from a study of spatial heterogeneity in lung cancer. General observations from the study: Expanded intratumoral alpha and beta TCR counts tracked tumor mutation counts.

In the library, each TCR cDNA molecule bore its own unique molecular identifier. TCRdb reanalysed the 5' RACE reads using MiXCR and keeps one entry per CDR3 protein. This table holds some 7,700 distinct CDR3 sequences, less than 10% found once. Described time point: sample taken at primary tumor resection. Untreated early-stage non-small cell lung cancer patients, 70 to 85 in total, were the donors. The germline V gene encodes CDR1 DFQATT and CDR2 SNEGSKA (reference sequence). This CDR3 region has 15 residues. V lost 3 bases and J lost 6; bases outside the gene matches: 10. The chain employs TRBV20-1 and TRBJ1-2, with 10 bases lining up with TRBD1. The sequence derives from a male donor with early-stage non-small cell lung cancer. This specimen consisted of lung tumor tissue, obtained at surgery. In DNA, the CDR3 is TGCAGTGCTAGCAAAACCGGGACAGGGGAGGATGGCTACACCTTC. It specifies CSASKTGTGEDGYTF.